This T cell receptor (beta chain) came from a study of siplizumab effects on memory and regulatory T cells. Whole-study results and caveats: Memory cells seemed less diverse than naive T cells, which seemed major alloresponse contributors.

This clone was found once. Its antigen remains unidentified. Profiling relied on immunoSEQ multiplex PCR, and the TCRdb table lists in-frame clones only, not all of them. This table has tens of thousands of clones, around 90% appearing once. The CDR3 runs to 14 residues. V shed 3 bases and J 4 bases; nucleotides not matched to a gene: 4. Per the germline V gene, CDR1 is ENHRY and CDR2 is SYGVKD. Sequenced sample: Tregs sorted from blood. The V call is TRBV10-3, the J call TRBJ2-5, with 8 bases that match TRBD2. This receptor was identified in a human donor in good health. This CDR3 is CAISEGTRGETQYF. The CDR3 DNA is TGTGCCATCAGTGAAGGGACTAGGGGAGAGACCCAGTACTTC.